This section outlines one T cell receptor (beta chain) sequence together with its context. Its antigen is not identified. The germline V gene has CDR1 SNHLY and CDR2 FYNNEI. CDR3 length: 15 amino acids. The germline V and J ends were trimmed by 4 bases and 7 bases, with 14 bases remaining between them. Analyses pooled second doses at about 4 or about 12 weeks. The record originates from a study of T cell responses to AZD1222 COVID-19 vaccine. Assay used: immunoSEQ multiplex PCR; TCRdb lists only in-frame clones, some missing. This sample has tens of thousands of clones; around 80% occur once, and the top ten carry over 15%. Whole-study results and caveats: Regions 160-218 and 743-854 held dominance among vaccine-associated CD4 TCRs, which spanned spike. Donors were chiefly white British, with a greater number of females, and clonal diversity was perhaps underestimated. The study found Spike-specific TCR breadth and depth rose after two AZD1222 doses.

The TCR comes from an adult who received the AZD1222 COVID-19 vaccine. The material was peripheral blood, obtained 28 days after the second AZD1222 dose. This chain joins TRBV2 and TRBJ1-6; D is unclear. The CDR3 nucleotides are TGTGCCAGCAGTGGAATTGGGGTTTGGAATTCACCCCTCCACTTT. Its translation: CASSGIGVWNSPLHF.